This T cell receptor beta chain emerged from a study of blood T cell repertoires in COVID-19. Study-wide context: The cDNA or gDNA used as material had been derived from T cells, B-cell-depleted T cells, or PBMCs.

Across about two dozen US areas, participants ranged in age from about 18 to 100 years. Donors were grouped by their self-reported clinical history. Authors' processing steps: From reference gene primer amplification, estimates of nucleated cell counts were derived. Some clones are missing from TCRdb's copy, which holds only in-frame ones; the method was immunoSEQ multiplex PCR. V and J calls and clone size come straight from that table; D and trimming were deduced from the DNA. This sample has approximately 150,000 clones; more than 65% occur once, and the top ten carry roughly 15%. The clonotype originates from a man aged 50-60 years who had recovered from COVID-19. The material sequenced was PBMCs or T cells enriched from blood (not recorded which).

In DNA, the CDR3 is TGTGCCAGCTCATCACGACAGCTGAACACTGAAGCTTTCTTT. Residues: CASSSRQLNTEAFF. The chain carries TRBV18 and TRBJ1-1; the D gene is possibly TRBD1 (5 bases). Trimming removed 5 bases from V and 0 bases from J, with 10 bases in between. The CDR3 contains 14 residues. Germline assignment: CDR1 KGHSH and CDR2 LQKENI.